The T cell receptor (beta chain) described here comes from a study of OX40 agonist ivuxolimab in advanced cancers. Across the whole study: Ivuxolimab doses were 0.01, 0.1, 0.3, 1.5, 3 or 10 mg/kg every 2 weeks. Dose-escalation patients had hepatocellular carcinoma, melanoma, renal cell or head and neck cancer. Notes on the study in general: Some of the lowest clonal expansion was seen in partial responders at 0.1-3.0 mg/kg.

Samples of blood were obtained at baseline, on cycle 4 day 1, and on cycle 7 day 1. A note on this clone: The antigen is not known.

Profiling relied on immunoSEQ multiplex PCR, and the TCRdb table lists in-frame clones only, not all of them. This sample has over 50,000 clones, with approximately 82% found just once. The CDR3 length is 14 residues. The V gene's germline CDR1 is SQVTM and CDR2 ANQGSEA. Between the trimmed V and J ends, which lost 4 bases and 5 bases, there was a span of 16 bases. This chain links TRBV29-1 with TRBJ2-3, with D tentatively TRBD1 or TRBD2 (6 bases each). The material was CD4+ or CD8+ T cells sorted from blood, obtained in a trial of the OX40 agonist ivuxolimab. The clonotype originates from an adult with an advanced solid tumor such as melanoma, head and neck, liver or kidney cancer. CDR3 protein: CSVGGGHTKDTQYF. The CDR3 nucleotides are TGCAGCGTTGGTGGGGGGCATACGAAAGATACGCAGTATTTT.